Each of the 23 T cell receptor beta chains below was sequenced from the same sample in a study of T cell responses to AZD1222 COVID-19 vaccine. Libraries were prepared by immunoSEQ multiplex PCR; TCRdb keeps only in-frame clonotypes and omits some of them. The sample comprises about 79,000 clones, 65% to 85% of which are singletons, and about 20% rests with the top ten. Sequencing used peripheral blood, obtained on day 0 of AZD1222 vaccination. All receptors come from an adult in good health.

CDR3 residues: CSVEGPFGETQYF. CDR3 nucleotide sequence: TGCAGCGTTGAAGGGCCTTTTGGGGAGACCCAGTACTTC. The rearrangement uses TRBV29-1 and TRBJ2-5; D gene unclear. Trimming shortened V by 1 base and J by 5 bases, and 11 bases separated the two germline ends. Per the germline V gene, CDR1 is SQVTM and CDR2 is ANQGSEA. The CDR3 covers 13 residues.

The chain uses TRBV6-5 and TRBJ2-7; the D is unclear. Germline values: CDR1 MNHEY, CDR2 SVGAGI. V lost 2 bases to trimming and J lost 2 bases, with 7 bases between them. The CDR3 totals 13 residues. The CDR3 nucleotides read TGTGCCAGCAGTTACGGGCCTACCTACGAGCAGTACTTC. The encoded protein is CASSYGPTYEQYF.

The rearrangement joins TRBV18 to TRBJ2-3, with D possibly being TRBD1 or TRBD2 (6 bases each). The CDR3 consists of 16 residues. In germline, CDR1 is KGHSH, CDR2 LQKENI. V lost 5 bases to trimming and J lost 0 bases, with 15 bases between them. The CDR3 sequence: CASSRTGAESTDTQYF. The CDR3 DNA reads as TGTGCCAGCTCAAGGACGGGGGCGGAGAGCACAGATACGCAGTATTTT.

The chain employs TRBV5-6 and TRBJ1-6; the D is unclear. This CDR3 region has 14 residues. V dropped 1 base and J dropped 7 bases, with 9 bases sitting between them. The germline V gene encodes CDR1 SGHDT and CDR2 YYEEEE. CDR3 DNA sequence: TGTGCCAGCAGCTTGATAGGGAACAATTCACCCCTCCACTTT. This sequence encodes CASSLIGNNSPLHF.

This clone appeared once. The rearrangement joins TRBV6-1 to TRBJ2-1; weak D call: TRBD2 (5 bases). Germline CDR1 is MNHNS and CDR2 is SASEGT. This CDR3 has 13 residues. V was pared by 3 bases and J by 8 bases, with 11 bases between. The CDR3 DNA reads TGTGCCAGCAGTGAGTCCGGAGGTTATGAGCAGTTCTTC. It specifies CASSESGGYEQFF.

V is TRBV4-1 and J is TRBJ2-2; 12 bases map to TRBD1. Trimming took 2 bases from V and 4 from J; bases not matched to a gene: 11. The CDR3 is 19 amino acids. Per germline, CDR1 MGHRA and CDR2 YSYEKL. For the CDR3, the DNA is TGCGCCAGCAGCCAACCAGGGACAGGGGGCAGCTCTCGCACCGGGGAGCTGTTTTTT. Protein sequence: CASSQPGTGGSSRTGELFF.

The chain has TRBV19 and TRBJ2-7, with a tentative D call TRBD1 (6 bases). The CDR3 runs 17 residues. V dropped 3 bases and J dropped 2 bases, with 20 bases sitting between them. Germline V gene sequence: CDR1 LNHDA, CDR2 SQIVND (reference sequence). The CDR3 bases are TGTGCCAGTAGTATCGCCCACGCTGAGACAGGAGCCTACGAGCAGTACTTC. Protein: CASSIAHAETGAYEQYF.

The CDR3 bases are TGTGCCAGCAGCCCCATCCGGGACAGGGGGCGGAGGGGCTACACCTTC. Translated, it gives CASSPIRDRGRRGYTF. The chain employs TRBV7-9 and TRBJ1-2; 12 bases fit TRBD1. V was pared by 5 bases and J by 8 bases, with 12 bases of the junction left unmatched. Per the germline V gene, CDR1 is SEHNR and CDR2 is FQNEAQ (reference sequence). The CDR3 runs to 16 residues.

The chain links TRBV19 to TRBJ2-7; 7 bases match TRBD1. Germline assignment: CDR1 LNHDA and CDR2 SQIVND (reference sequence). J was trimmed by 4 bases and V by 4 bases; bases with no gene match: 4. There are 13 residues in the CDR3. In DNA, the CDR3 is TGTGCCAGTAGTACGACAGGGCTATACGAGCAGTACTTC. It encodes CASSTTGLYEQYF.

CDR3 protein: CASRDPRRGSEKLFF. In DNA, the CDR3 is TGTGCCAGCAGAGACCCAAGGCGGGGAAGCGAAAAACTGTTTTTT. The chain carries TRBV21-1 and TRBJ1-4. TRBV21-1 corresponds to a pseudogene. The CDR3 is made up of 15 amino acids.

V gene TRBV4-2 combines with J gene TRBJ2-3, with TRBD2 matching 9 bases. The trim removed 0 bases at V and 2 bases at J, leaving 3 bases unmatched. The CDR3 is 16 residues long. Germline CDR1 reads LGHNA; CDR2 reads YNFKEQ. The CDR3: CASSQDRGGATDTQYF. The CDR3 DNA reads TGTGCCAGCAGCCAAGATCGCGGGGGGGCCACAGATACGCAGTATTTT.

This chain joins TRBV29-1 and TRBJ2-7; D possibly matches TRBD1 or TRBD2 (5 bases each). Trimming removed 6 bases from V and 4 bases from J, with 13 bases in between. CDR1 and CDR2 from the germline V gene are SQVTM and ANQGSEA. This CDR3 has 12 residues. The CDR3 region has the DNA TGCAGCGTGGGTCGTGGGGGATACGAGCAGTACTTC. It specifies CSVGRGGYEQYF.

This clone turned up a few times. The chain carries TRBV5-1 and TRBJ1-5; 7 bases fit TRBD1. V gave up 5 bases and J gave up 2 bases; unmatched junction bases: 10. CDR3 size: 16 residues. CDR1 and CDR2 from the germline V gene are SGHRS and YFSETQ. The CDR3 reads CASSLTGEGGNQPQHF. In DNA, the CDR3 is TGCGCCAGCAGTCTAACAGGGGAAGGCGGCAATCAGCCCCAGCATTTT.

This chain connects TRBV5-8 to TRBJ2-5; TRBD2 aligns across 7 bases. The CDR3 has 13 residues. Germline V gene sequence: CDR1 SGHTS, CDR2 YDEGEE. Trimming at V came to 5 bases and at J to 2 bases, leaving 3 bases not matched to a gene. The chain's CDR3 is CASRKGLQETQYF. The CDR3 bases are TGTGCCAGCAGAAAGGGACTACAAGAGACCCAGTACTTC.

This clone was counted between two and nine times. The V call is TRBV28, the J call TRBJ2-1, with D unclear. Trimming stripped 3 bases from V and 0 bases from J, with 12 bases between. The CDR3 loop spans 16 amino acids. Germline CDR1 MDHEN, CDR2 SYDVKM. This CDR3 is CASSLYGSSSYNEQFF. The CDR3 DNA reads TGTGCCAGCAGTTTGTATGGGTCGAGCTCCTACAATGAGCAGTTCTTC. Variable domain in full (rest from reference TRBV28 and TRBJ2-1): DVKVTQSSRYLVKRTGEKVFLECVQDMDHENMFWYRQDPGLGLRLIYFSYDVKMKEKGDIPEGYSVSREKKERFSLILESASTNQTSMYLCASSLYGSSSYNEQFFGPGTRLTVL.

The chain uses TRBV5-5 and TRBJ2-7, with D perhaps TRBD1 (6 bases). The CDR3 totals 13 residues. Germline values: CDR1 SGHKS, CDR2 YYEKEE (reference sequence). Trimming shortened V by 2 bases and J by 4 bases, and 10 bases separated the two germline ends. This CDR3 reads CASSFQGPYEQYF. The CDR3 DNA sequence: TGTGCCAGCAGCTTTCAGGGGCCATACGAGCAGTACTTC. Variable domain in full (rest from reference TRBV5-5 and TRBJ2-7): DAGVTQSPTHLIKTRGQQVTLRCSPISGHKSVSWYQQVLGQGPQFIFQYYEKEERGRGNFPDRFSARQFPNYSSELNVNALLLGDSALYLCASSFQGPYEQYFGPGTRLTVT.

The chain recombines TRBV7-2 with TRBJ2-5; D may correspond to TRBD1 or TRBD2 (6 bases each). The germline V gene encodes CDR1 SGHTA and CDR2 FQGNSA. The CDR3 runs 15 residues. V was cut by 4 bases and J by 7 bases, with 19 bases left in between. Here the CDR3 reads CASSSQGRGWGTQYF. The CDR3 nucleotides are TGTGCCAGCAGCTCCCAGGGGCGGGGTTGGGGGACCCAGTACTTC.

The chain joins TRBV5-4 to TRBJ2-2; D uncertain. Germline CDR1 SGHNT, CDR2 YYREEE (reference sequence). The CDR3 covers 15 residues. V gave up 5 bases and J gave up 2 bases, with 13 bases separating them. The CDR3 is CASSLVDVNTGELFF. The CDR3 DNA is TGTGCCAGCAGTTTAGTGGACGTCAACACCGGGGAGCTGTTTTTT.

The CDR3 loop reads CASSELAGGTYNEQFF. For the CDR3, the DNA is TGTGCCAGCAGCGAACTAGCGGGAGGGACATACAATGAGCAGTTCTTC. This chain links TRBV7-9 with TRBJ2-1, with 13 bases matching TRBD2. CDR3 length equals 16 residues. The V gene's germline CDR1 is SEHNR and CDR2 FQNEAQ (reference sequence). Trimming at V came to 5 bases and at J to 4 bases, leaving 5 bases not matched to a gene. The entire variable domain, with the rest obtained from reference TRBV7-9 and TRBJ2-1, is as follows: DTGVSQNPRHKITKRGQNVTFRCDPISEHNRLYWYRQTLGQGPEFLTYFQNEAQLEKSRLLSDRFSAERPKGSFSTLEIQRTEQGDSAMYLCASSELAGGTYNEQFFGPGTRLTVL.

The V and J genes are TRBV30 and TRBJ1-3, with TRBD1 identical over 7 bases. The CDR3 is 14 amino acids. Germline CDR1 and CDR2: GTSNPN and SVGIG (reference sequence). With V trimmed by 2 bases and J by 2 bases, 3 bases remained unmatched. The CDR3 DNA reads as TGTGCCTGGAGTCCTGGGACAGCTGGAAACACCATATATTTT. Translating gives CAWSPGTAGNTIYF.

The rearrangement uses TRBV5-5 and TRBJ1-1; D uncertain. With 2 bases removed from V and 3 bases from J, the gap between germline ends came to 8 bases. This CDR3 spans 13 amino acids. Germline loops: CDR1 SGHKS, CDR2 YYEKEE (reference sequence). The CDR3 DNA reads as TGTGCCAGCAGCTTTGTTGCGGACACTGAAGCTTTCTTT. Translated: CASSFVADTEAFF.

The rearrangement joins TRBV27 to TRBJ1-3; TRBD1 might be the D (6 bases). Germline CDR1 MNHEY, CDR2 SMNVEV (reference sequence). V was clipped by 2 bases and J by 0 bases, with 8 bases between them. CDR3 length: 15 residues. The CDR3 nucleotides are TGTGCCAGCAGTTTACAGGGGAGCTCTGGAAACACCATATATTTT. This translates into CASSLQGSSGNTIYF.

The chain is built from TRBV5-8 and TRBJ1-4; D not certain. V lost 5 bases and J 0 bases, leaving 14 bases between the germline ends. This CDR3 has 16 residues. Germline V CDR1 and CDR2: SGHTS, YDEGEE. The CDR3 nucleotides are TGTGCCAGCAGTGTCCGGGGTGGTGCAACTAATGAAAAACTGTTTTTT. Protein product: CASSVRGGATNEKLFF.